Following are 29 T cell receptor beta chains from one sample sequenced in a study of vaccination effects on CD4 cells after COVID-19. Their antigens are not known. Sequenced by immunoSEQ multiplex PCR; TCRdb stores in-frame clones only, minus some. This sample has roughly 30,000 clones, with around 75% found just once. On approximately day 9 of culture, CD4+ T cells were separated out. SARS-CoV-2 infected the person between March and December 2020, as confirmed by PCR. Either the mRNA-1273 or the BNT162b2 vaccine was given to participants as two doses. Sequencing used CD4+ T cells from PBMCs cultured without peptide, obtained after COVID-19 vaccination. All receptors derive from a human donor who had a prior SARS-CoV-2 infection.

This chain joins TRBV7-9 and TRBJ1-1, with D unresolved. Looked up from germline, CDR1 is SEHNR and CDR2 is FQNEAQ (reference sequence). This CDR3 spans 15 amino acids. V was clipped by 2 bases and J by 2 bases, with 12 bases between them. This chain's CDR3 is CASSLHNNANTEAFF. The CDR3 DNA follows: TGTGCCAGCAGCTTACACAATAATGCCAACACTGAAGCTTTCTTT. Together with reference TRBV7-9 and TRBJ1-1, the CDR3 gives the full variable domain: DTGVSQNPRHKITKRGQNVTFRCDPISEHNRLYWYRQTLGQGPEFLTYFQNEAQLEKSRLLSDRFSAERPKGSFSTLEIQRTEQGDSAMYLCASSLHNNANTEAFFGQGTRLTVV.

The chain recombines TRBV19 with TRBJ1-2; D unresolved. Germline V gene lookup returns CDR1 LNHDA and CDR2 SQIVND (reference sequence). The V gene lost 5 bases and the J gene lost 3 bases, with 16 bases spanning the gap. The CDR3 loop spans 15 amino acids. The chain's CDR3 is CASSAQIGSYYGYTF. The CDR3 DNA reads TGTGCCAGTAGTGCCCAAATCGGGAGCTACTATGGCTACACCTTC.

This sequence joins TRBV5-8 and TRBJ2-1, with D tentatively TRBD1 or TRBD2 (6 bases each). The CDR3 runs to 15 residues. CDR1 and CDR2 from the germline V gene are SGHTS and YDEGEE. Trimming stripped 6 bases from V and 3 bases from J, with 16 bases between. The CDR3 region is CASTRTGASYNEQFF. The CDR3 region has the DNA TGTGCCAGCACCAGGACGGGGGCTAGCTACAATGAGCAGTTCTTC.

For the CDR3, the DNA is TGTGCCAGCAGTGTAGGGTTCGGGAACACTGAAGCTTTCTTT. This gives the protein CASSVGFGNTEAFF. V gene TRBV2 combines with J gene TRBJ1-1; D unclear. From germline, CDR1 is SNHLY and CDR2 FYNNEI. This CDR3 comprises 14 residues. Trimming took 4 bases from V and 1 from J, leaving 10 bases between them.

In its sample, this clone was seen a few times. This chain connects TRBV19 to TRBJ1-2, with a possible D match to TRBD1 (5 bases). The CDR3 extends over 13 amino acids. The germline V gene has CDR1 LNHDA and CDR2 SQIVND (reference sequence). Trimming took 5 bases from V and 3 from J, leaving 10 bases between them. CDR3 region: CASSRSRDYGYTF. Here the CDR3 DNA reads TGTGCCAGTAGTCGGTCCAGGGACTATGGCTACACCTTC. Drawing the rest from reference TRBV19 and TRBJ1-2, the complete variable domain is DGGITQSPKYLFRKEGQNVTLSCEQNLNHDAMYWYRQDPGQGLRLIYYSQIVNDFQKGDIAEGYSVSREKKESFPLTVTSAQKNPTAFYLCASSRSRDYGYTFGSGTRLTVV.

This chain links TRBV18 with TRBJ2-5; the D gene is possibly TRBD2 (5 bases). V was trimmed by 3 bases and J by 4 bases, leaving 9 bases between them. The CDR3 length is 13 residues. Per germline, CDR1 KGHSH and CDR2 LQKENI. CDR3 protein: CASSPHAGETQYF. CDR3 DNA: TGTGCCAGCTCACCTCACGCGGGAGAGACCCAGTACTTC. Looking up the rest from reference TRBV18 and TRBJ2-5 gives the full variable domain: NAGVMQNPRHLVRRRGQEARLRCSPMKGHSHVYWYRQLPEEGLKFMVYLQKENIIDESGMPKERFSAEFPKEGPSILRIQQVVRGDSAAYFCASSPHAGETQYFGPGTRLLVL.

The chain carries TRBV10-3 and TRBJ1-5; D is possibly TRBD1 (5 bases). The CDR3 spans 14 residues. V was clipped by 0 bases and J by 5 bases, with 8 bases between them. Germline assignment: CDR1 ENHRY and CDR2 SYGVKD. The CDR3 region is CAISESGGDQPQHF. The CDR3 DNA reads TGTGCCATCAGTGAGTCGGGGGGGGATCAGCCCCAGCATTTT.

The CDR3, as DNA: TGTGCCAGCACGAGGAACACTGAAGCTTTCTTT. Translating it yields CASTRNTEAFF. This rearrangement joins TRBV2 to TRBJ1-1; D not certain. The CDR3 is 11 residues long. V was pared by 7 bases and J by 1 base, with 4 bases between. Germline V lookup: CDR1 SNHLY, CDR2 FYNNEI.

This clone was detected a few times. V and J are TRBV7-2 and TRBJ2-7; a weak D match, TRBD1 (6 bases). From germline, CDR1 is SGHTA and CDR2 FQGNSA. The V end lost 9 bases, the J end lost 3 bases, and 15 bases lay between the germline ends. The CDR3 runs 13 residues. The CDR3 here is CASGSLGGYEQYF. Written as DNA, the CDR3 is TGTGCCAGTGGATCGCTAGGGGGCTACGAGCAGTACTTC.

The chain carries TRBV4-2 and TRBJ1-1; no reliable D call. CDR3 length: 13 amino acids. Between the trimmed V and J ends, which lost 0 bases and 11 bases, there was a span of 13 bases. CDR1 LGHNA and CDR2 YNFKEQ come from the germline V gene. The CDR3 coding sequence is TGTGCCAGCAGCCAAGACACCTATAGGGAGGCTTTCTTT. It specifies CASSQDTYREAFF.

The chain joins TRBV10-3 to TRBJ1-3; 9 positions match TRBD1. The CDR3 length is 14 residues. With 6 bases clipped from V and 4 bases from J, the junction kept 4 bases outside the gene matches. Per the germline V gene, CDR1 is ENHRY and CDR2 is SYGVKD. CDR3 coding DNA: TGTGCCATCAGCCCGACAGGGGGGGGAAACACCATATATTTT. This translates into CAISPTGGGNTIYF.

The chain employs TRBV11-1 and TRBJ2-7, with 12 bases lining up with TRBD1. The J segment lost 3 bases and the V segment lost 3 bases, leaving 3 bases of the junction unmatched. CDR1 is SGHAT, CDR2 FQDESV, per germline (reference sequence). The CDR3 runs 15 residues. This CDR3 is CASSLRDRGLYEQYF. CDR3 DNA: TGTGCCAGCAGCTTGAGGGACAGGGGGCTCTACGAGCAGTACTTC.

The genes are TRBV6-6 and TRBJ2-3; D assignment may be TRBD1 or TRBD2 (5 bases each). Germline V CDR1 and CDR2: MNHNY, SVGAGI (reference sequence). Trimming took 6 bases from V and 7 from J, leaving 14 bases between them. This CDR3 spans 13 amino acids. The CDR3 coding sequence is TGTGCCAGCAGCCCCCTTGGGGGAAATACGCAGTATTTT. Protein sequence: CASSPLGGNTQYF.

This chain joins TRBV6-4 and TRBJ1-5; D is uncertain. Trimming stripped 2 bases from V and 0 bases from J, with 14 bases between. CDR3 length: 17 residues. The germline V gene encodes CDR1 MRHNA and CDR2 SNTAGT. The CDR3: CASSDPEGIYSNQPQHF. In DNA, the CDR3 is TGTGCCAGCAGTGACCCCGAGGGCATTTATAGCAATCAGCCCCAGCATTTT.

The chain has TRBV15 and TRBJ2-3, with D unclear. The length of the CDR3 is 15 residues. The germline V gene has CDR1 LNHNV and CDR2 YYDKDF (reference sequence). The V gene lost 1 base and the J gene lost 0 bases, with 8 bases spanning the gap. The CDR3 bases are TGTGCCACCAGCAGAGCACTACGTAGCACAGATACGCAGTATTTT. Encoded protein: CATSRALRSTDTQYF.

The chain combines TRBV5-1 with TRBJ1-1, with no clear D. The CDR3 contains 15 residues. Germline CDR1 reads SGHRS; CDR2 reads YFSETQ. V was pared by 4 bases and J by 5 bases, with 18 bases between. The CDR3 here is CASSHGSIRNTEAFF. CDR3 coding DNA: TGCGCCAGCAGCCATGGATCAATCCGGAATACTGAAGCTTTCTTT. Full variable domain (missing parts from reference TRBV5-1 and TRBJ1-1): KAGVTQTPRYLIKTRGQQVTLSCSPISGHRSVSWYQQTPGQGLQFLFEYFSETQRNKGNFPGRFSGRQFSNSRSEMNVSTLELGDSALYLCASSHGSIRNTEAFFGQGTRLTVV.

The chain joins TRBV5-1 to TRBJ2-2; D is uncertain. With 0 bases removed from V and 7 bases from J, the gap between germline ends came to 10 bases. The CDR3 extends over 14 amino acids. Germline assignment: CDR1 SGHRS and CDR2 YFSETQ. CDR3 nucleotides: TGCGCCAGCAGCTTGGCCGCAGGTGGCGGGGAGCTGTTTTTT. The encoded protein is CASSLAAGGGELFF.

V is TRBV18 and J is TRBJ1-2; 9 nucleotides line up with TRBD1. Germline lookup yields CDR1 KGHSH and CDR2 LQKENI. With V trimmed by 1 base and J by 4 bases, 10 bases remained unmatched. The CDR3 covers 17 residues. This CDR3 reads CASSPLRDRARGYGYTF. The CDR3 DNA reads TGTGCCAGCTCACCACTTCGGGACAGGGCTCGGGGCTATGGCTACACCTTC. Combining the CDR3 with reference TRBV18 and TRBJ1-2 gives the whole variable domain NAGVMQNPRHLVRRRGQEARLRCSPMKGHSHVYWYRQLPEEGLKFMVYLQKENIIDESGMPKERFSAEFPKEGPSILRIQQVVRGDSAAYFCASSPLRDRARGYGYTFGSGTRLTVV.

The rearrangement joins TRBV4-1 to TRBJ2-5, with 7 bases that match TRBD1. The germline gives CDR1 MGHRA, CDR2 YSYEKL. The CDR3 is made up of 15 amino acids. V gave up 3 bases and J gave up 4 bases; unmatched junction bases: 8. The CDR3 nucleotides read TGCGCCAGCAGCCACTCCGGGACAGAGGGAGAGACCCAGTACTTC. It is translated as CASSHSGTEGETQYF.

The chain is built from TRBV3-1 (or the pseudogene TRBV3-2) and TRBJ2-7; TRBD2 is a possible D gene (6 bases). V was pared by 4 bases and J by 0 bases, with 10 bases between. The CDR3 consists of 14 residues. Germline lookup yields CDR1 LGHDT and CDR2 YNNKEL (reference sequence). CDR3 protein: CASSLRDSSYEQYF. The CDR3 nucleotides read TGTGCCAGCAGCCTCCGGGACTCCTCCTACGAGCAGTACTTC.

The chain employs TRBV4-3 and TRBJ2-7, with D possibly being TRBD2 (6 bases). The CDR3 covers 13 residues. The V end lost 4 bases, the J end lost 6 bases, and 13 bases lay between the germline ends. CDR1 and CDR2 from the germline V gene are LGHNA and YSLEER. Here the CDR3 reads CASSLRGAGEQYF. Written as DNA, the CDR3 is TGCGCCAGCAGCCTTAGGGGAGCGGGCGAGCAGTACTTC.

The CDR3 loop is CATARDQETQYF. CDR3 nucleotide sequence: TGTGCCACCGCCCGTGACCAAGAGACCCAGTACTTC. V is TRBV28 and J is TRBJ2-5; D remains ambiguous. Deletions cut 10 bases from V and 0 bases from J, with 9 bases between. CDR1 and CDR2 from the germline V gene are MDHEN and SYDVKM. This CDR3 region has 12 residues.

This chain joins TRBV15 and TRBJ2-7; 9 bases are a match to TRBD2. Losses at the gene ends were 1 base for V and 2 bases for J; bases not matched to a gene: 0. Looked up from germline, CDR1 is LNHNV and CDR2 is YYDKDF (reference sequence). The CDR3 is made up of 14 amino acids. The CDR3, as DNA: TGTGCCACCAGCAGAGTAGCGGGAGCCTACGAGCAGTACTTC. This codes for CATSRVAGAYEQYF.

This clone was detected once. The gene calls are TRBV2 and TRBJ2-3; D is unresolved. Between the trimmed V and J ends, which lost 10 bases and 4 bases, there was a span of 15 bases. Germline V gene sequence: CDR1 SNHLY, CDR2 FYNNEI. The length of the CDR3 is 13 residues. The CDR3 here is CATGGVGADTQYF. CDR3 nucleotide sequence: TGTGCCACGGGTGGGGTGGGCGCAGATACGCAGTATTTT.

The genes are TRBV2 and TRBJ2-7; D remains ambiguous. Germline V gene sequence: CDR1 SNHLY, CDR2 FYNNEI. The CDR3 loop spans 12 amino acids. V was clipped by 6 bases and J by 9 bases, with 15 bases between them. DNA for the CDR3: TGTGCCAGCAGCGGATACACGTTCGGGCAGTACTTC. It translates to CASSGYTFGQYF. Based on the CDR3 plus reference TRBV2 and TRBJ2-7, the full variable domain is EPEVTQTPSHQVTQMGQEVILRCVPISNHLYFYWYRQILGQKVEFLVSFYNNEISEKSEIFDDQFSVERPDGSNFTLKIRSTKLEDSAMYFCASSGYTFGQYFGPGTRLTVT.

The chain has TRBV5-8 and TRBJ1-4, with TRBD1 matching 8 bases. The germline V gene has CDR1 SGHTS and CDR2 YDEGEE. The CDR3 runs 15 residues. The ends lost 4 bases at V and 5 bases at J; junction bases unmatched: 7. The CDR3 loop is CASSPGQGGNEKLFF. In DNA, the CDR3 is TGTGCCAGCAGCCCAGGACAGGGTGGGAATGAAAAACTGTTTTTT.

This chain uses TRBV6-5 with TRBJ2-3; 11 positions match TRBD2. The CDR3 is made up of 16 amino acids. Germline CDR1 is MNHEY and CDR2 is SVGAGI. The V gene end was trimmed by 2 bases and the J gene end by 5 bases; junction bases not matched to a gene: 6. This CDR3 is CASSYELAGAGDTQYF. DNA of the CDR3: TGTGCCAGCAGTTACGAACTAGCGGGAGCGGGAGATACGCAGTATTTT.

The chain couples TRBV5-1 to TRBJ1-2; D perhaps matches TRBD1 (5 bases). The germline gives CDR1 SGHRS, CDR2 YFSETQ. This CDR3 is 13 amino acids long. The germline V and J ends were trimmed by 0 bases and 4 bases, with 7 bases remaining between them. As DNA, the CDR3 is TGCGCCAGCAGCTTGGACGGGGCCTATGGCTACACCTTC. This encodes CASSLDGAYGYTF. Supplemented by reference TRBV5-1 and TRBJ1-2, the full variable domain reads KAGVTQTPRYLIKTRGQQVTLSCSPISGHRSVSWYQQTPGQGLQFLFEYFSETQRNKGNFPGRFSGRQFSNSRSEMNVSTLELGDSALYLCASSLDGAYGYTFGSGTRLTVV.

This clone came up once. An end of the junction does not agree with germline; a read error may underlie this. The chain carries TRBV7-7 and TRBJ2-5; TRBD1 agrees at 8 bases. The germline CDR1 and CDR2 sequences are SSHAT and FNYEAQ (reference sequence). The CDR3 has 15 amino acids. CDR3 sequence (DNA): TGTGCTAGCAGCACAGGACAGGGTGGTCAGGAGACCCAGTACTTC. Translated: CASSTGQGGQETQYF.